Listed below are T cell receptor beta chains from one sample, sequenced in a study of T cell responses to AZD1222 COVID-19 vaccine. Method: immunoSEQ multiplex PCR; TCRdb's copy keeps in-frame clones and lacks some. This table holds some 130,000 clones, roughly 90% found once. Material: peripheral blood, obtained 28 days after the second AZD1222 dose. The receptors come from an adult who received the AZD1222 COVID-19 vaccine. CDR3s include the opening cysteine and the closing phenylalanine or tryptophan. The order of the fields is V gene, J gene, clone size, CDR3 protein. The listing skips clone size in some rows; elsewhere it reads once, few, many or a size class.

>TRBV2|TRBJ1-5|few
CASSGQGINQPQHF
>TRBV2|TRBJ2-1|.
CASRLAGGPYNEQFF
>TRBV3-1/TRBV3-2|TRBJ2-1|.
CASSHLAAPSYNEQFF
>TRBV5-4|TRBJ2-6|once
CASSLSGGTNVLTF
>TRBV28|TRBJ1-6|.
CASRKPLGNNSPLHF
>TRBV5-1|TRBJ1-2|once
CASRITWGNNYGYTF
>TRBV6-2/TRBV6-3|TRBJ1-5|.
CASSYSGTGGSLSNQPQHF
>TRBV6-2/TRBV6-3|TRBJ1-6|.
CASSYGTGRGNSPLHF
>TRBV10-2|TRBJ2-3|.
CASSATTDTQYF
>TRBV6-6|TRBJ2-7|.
CASRPRQGGFYEQYF
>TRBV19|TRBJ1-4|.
CASRGVEEKLFF
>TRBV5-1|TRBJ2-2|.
CASSLAGQANTGELFF
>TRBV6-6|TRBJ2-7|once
CASSYSRDSRSYEQYF
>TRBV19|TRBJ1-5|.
CASSILAGPGNQPQHF
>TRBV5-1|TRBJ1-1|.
CASSSMGQNTEAFF
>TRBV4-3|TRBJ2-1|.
CASSRVAGGNEQFF
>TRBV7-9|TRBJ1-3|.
CASSTATGNTIYF
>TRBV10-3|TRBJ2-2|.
CAITRDGASGGELFF
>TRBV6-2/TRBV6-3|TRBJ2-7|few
CASSYSTKGGRLEQYF
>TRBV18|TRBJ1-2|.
CASSLSSDYGYTF